The T cell receptor (beta chain) under discussion was sequenced for a study of T cell responses to AZD1222 COVID-19 vaccine. This CDR3 contains 15 residues. Looked up from germline, CDR1 is SGHTA and CDR2 is FQGNSA. Unmatched junction bases numbered 4, after V lost 6 bases and J lost 0 bases. Generated by immunoSEQ multiplex PCR, the TCRdb table keeps only in-frame clones and is missing some. The sample holds about 94,000 clones, 85% seen once. V is TRBV7-2 and J is TRBJ2-1; 8 nucleotides line up with TRBD2. Sequencing was performed on peripheral blood, taken 28 days after the second AZD1222 dose. The sequence was collected from an adult who received the AZD1222 COVID-19 vaccine. The CDR3 spells CASSPGGGSYNEQFF. DNA for the CDR3: TGTGCCAGCAGTCCGGGGGGGGGCTCCTACAATGAGCAGTTCTTC.